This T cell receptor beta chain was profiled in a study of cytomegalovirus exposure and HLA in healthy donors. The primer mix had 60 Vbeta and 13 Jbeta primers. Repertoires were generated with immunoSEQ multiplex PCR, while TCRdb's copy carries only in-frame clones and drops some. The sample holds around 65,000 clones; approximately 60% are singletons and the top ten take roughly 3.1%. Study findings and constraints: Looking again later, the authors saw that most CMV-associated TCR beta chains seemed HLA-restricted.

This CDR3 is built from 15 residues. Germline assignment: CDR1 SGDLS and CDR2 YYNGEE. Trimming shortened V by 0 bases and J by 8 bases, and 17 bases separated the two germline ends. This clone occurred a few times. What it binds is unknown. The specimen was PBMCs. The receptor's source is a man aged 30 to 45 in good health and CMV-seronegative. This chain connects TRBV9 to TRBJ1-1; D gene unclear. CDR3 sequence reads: CASSVVLAGGAEAFF. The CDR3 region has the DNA TGTGCCAGCAGCGTAGTTCTGGCCGGAGGCGCCGAAGCTTTCTTT.